What follows are 26 T cell receptor beta chains derived from one specimen sequenced in a study of blood T cell repertoires in COVID-19. Sequencing was performed with immunoSEQ multiplex PCR; in TCRdb, only in-frame clones are kept and a portion is missing. The profile shows 150,000 to 200,000 clones, around four fifths of them singletons. Material for sequencing was peripheral blood. These receptors originate from an elderly woman with COVID-19, enrolled during active disease.

The chain joins TRBV7-2 to TRBJ2-5, with D perhaps matching TRBD1 (6 bases). Germline values: CDR1 SGHTA, CDR2 FQGNSA. The CDR3 has 14 residues. Deletions cut 5 bases from V and 4 bases from J, with 14 bases between. Here the CDR3 DNA reads TGTGCCAGCAGCAACCCCACAGGGAGAGAGACCCAGTACTTC. This encodes CASSNPTGRETQYF.

The V call is TRBV6-5, the J call TRBJ2-3, with D unresolved. The CDR3 spans 14 residues. V was shortened by 9 bases and J by 0 bases, with 13 bases between the two germline ends. CDR1 and CDR2 (germline): MNHEY, SVGAGI. CDR3 in amino acids: CASTYHSSTDTQYF. CDR3 DNA: TGTGCCAGTACGTACCACTCTAGCACAGATACGCAGTATTTT.

This rearrangement joins TRBV5-1 to TRBJ2-1; 10 bases are shared with TRBD2. Per germline, CDR1 SGHRS and CDR2 YFSETQ. The CDR3 runs to 14 residues. The trim removed 4 bases at V and 5 bases at J, leaving 3 bases unmatched. The CDR3 loop is CASSRLAGDNEQFF. DNA of the CDR3: TGCGCCAGCAGCAGGCTAGCGGGGGACAATGAGCAGTTCTTC.

About this clone itself: The junction departs from germline at one end; a sequencing error may be responsible. V usage is TRBV9 and J usage is TRBJ1-1; 7 positions match TRBD1. Germline loops: CDR1 SGDLS, CDR2 YYNGEE. The CDR3 consists of 12 residues. CDR3 amino acids: CASSARQGVPIF. CDR3 coding DNA: TGTGCCAGCAGCGCACGGCAGGGGGTACCGATCTTT.

J is TRBJ2-3 and V is TRBV7-3, with 8 bases identical to TRBD1. V dropped 4 bases and J dropped 2; count of bases not matched to a gene: 5. The germline CDR1 and CDR2 sequences are SGHTA and FQGTGA. The CDR3 length is 15 residues. The CDR3 DNA reads as TGTGCCAGCAGCTCCCGGACAGGGACCACAGATACGCAGTATTTT. It codes for CASSSRTGTTDTQYF.

CDR3 region: CASSQEGGSSVPYEQYF. The CDR3 DNA follows: TGCGCCAGCAGCCAAGAGGGGGGTAGTTCTGTCCCGTACGAGCAGTACTTC. The chain recombines TRBV4-1 with TRBJ2-7; a weak D match, TRBD2 (6 bases). Germline V gene lookup returns CDR1 MGHRA and CDR2 YSYEKL. CDR3 length: 17 residues. With 0 bases removed from V and 4 bases from J, the gap between germline ends came to 19 bases.

The genes are TRBV7-2 and TRBJ1-5; 7 bases line up with TRBD1. With V trimmed by 4 bases and J by 3 bases, 6 bases remained unmatched. CDR1 is SGHTA, CDR2 FQGNSA, per germline. The CDR3 loop spans 15 amino acids. CDR3 sequence (DNA): TGTGCCAGCAGCTCCCCGGGACAGCCCAATCAGCCCCAGCATTTT. It is translated as CASSSPGQPNQPQHF.

The gene calls are TRBV2 and TRBJ1-2; TRBD1 matches 8 bases. This CDR3 is built from 13 residues. The germline V gene has CDR1 SNHLY and CDR2 FYNNEI. Trimming at V came to 10 bases and at J to 1 base, leaving 5 bases not matched to a gene. The CDR3 here is CATLDRVNYGYTF. Here the CDR3 DNA reads TGTGCCACCCTGGACAGGGTTAACTATGGCTACACCTTC.

The V and J genes are TRBV18 and TRBJ2-6, with D possibly being TRBD2 (5 bases). This CDR3 has 16 amino acids. The V gene's germline CDR1 is KGHSH and CDR2 LQKENI. V was trimmed by 3 bases and J by 1 base, leaving 10 bases between them. CDR3 amino acids: CASSPRTVSGANVLTF. CDR3 nucleotides: TGTGCCAGCTCACCGAGGACTGTTTCTGGGGCCAACGTCCTGACTTTC.

CDR3 sequence: CASSPKAGTDYEQYF. CDR3 coding DNA: TGTGCCAGCTCACCTAAAGCGGGAACGGACTACGAGCAGTACTTC. The chain combines TRBV18 with TRBJ2-7, with 7 bases aligning to TRBD2. The CDR3 consists of 15 residues. The germline V gene has CDR1 KGHSH and CDR2 LQKENI. J gave up 3 bases and V 3 bases, and 8 bases lay outside the gene matches. The full variable domain, in which reference TRBV18 and TRBJ2-7 provide the parts outside the CDR3, is NAGVMQNPRHLVRRRGQEARLRCSPMKGHSHVYWYRQLPEEGLKFMVYLQKENIIDESGMPKERFSAEFPKEGPSILRIQQVVRGDSAAYFCASSPKAGTDYEQYFGPGTRLTVT.

The genes are TRBV4-1 and TRBJ1-6; 7 nucleotides line up with TRBD1. Trimming took 0 bases from V and 7 from J; bases not matched to a gene: 9. Germline values: CDR1 MGHRA, CDR2 YSYEKL. The CDR3 covers 17 residues. CDR3 bases: TGCGCCAGCAGCCAAGATGATCCGACAGGGAAGAATTCACCCCTCCACTTT. Protein: CASSQDDPTGKNSPLHF.

The J gene is TRBJ2-7, the V gene TRBV27; no definite D call. Germline V gene data show CDR1 as MNHEY and CDR2 as SMNVEV (reference sequence). V lost 2 bases and J lost 6, with 11 bases in between. The CDR3 runs to 13 residues. The CDR3: CASSLLVPGEQYF. As DNA, the CDR3 is TGTGCCAGCAGTTTACTGGTGCCGGGCGAGCAGTACTTC.

This chain joins TRBV10-1 and TRBJ2-3, with TRBD2 identical over 14 bases. V shed 4 bases and J 5 bases; nucleotides not matched to a gene: 2. Germline CDR1 WNHNN, CDR2 SYGVQD (reference sequence). CDR3 size: 15 residues. The CDR3 spells CASSGGLAGEDTQYF. CDR3 in DNA: TGCGCCAGCAGTGGGGGACTAGCGGGGGAAGATACGCAGTATTTT.

This clone was recorded a few times. This chain joins TRBV9 and TRBJ1-2; weak D call: TRBD1 (5 bases). V dropped 0 bases and J dropped 3 bases, with 9 bases sitting between them. The CDR3 length is 14 residues. The germline V gene has CDR1 SGDLS and CDR2 YYNGEE. In nucleotides, the CDR3 is TGTGCCAGCAGCGTAGGATGGGGCCACTATGGCTACACCTTC. Amino acids: CASSVGWGHYGYTF. The full variable domain, completed using reference TRBV9 and TRBJ1-2, is DSGVTQTPKHLITATGQRVTLRCSPRSGDLSVYWYQQSLDQGLQFLIQYYNGEERAKGNILERFSAQQFPDLHSELNLSSLELGDSALYFCASSVGWGHYGYTFGSGTRLTVV.

V gene TRBV7-9 combines with J gene TRBJ2-3, with 9 bases aligning to TRBD1. J gave up 0 bases and V 1 base, and 8 bases lay outside the gene matches. This CDR3 has 18 amino acids. Germline CDR1 and CDR2: SEHNR and FQNEAQ (reference sequence). CDR3 sequence (DNA): TGTGCCAGCAGCTTAGGTTCCGGGACAGGGATTAGCACAGATACGCAGTATTTT. This gives the protein CASSLGSGTGISTDTQYF.

This clone was seen only once. The CDR3 sequence: CASSLGAGGGADTQYF. DNA for the CDR3: TGTGCCAGCAGCTTAGGGGCGGGGGGAGGCGCAGATACGCAGTATTTT. The gene calls are TRBV11-2 and TRBJ2-3; 8 bases fit TRBD2. The germline V gene has CDR1 SGHAT and CDR2 FQNNGV. The junction had 7 bases not matched to a gene; V was cut back by 1 base and J by 4 bases. This CDR3 has 16 residues.

The chain combines TRBV28 with TRBJ2-5; a weak D match, TRBD1 (5 bases). Looked up from germline, CDR1 is MDHEN and CDR2 is SYDVKM. Trimming stripped 5 bases from V and 5 bases from J, with 9 bases between. This CDR3 spans 12 amino acids. CDR3 sequence (DNA): TGTGCCAGCAGTCTGACAGACGAGACCCAGTACTTC. Translated: CASSLTDETQYF.

The chain recombines TRBV3-1 (or the pseudogene TRBV3-2) with TRBJ1-4; 8 bases match TRBD1. V shed 1 base, J shed 10 bases, and the junction held 11 bases outside the gene matches. CDR3 size: 16 residues. Per germline, CDR1 LGHDT and CDR2 YNNKEL (reference sequence). The CDR3 DNA is TGTGCCAGCAGCCAAGGACAGGGGCCCCAATTAGGAAAACTGTTTTTT. Its translation: CASSQGQGPQLGKLFF.

This rearrangement joins TRBV15 to TRBJ2-2; 13 bases agree with TRBD2. The CDR3 length is 21 residues. Looked up from germline, CDR1 is LNHNV and CDR2 is YYDKDF (reference sequence). J gave up 6 bases and V 2 bases, and 18 bases lay outside the gene matches. CDR3 bases: TGTGCCACCAGCAGACTCTGGACTAGCGGGGGCCCGCAAACGGGACCCGGGGAGCTGTTTTTT. This gives the protein CATSRLWTSGGPQTGPGELFF.

The chain is built from TRBV2 and TRBJ1-6; a possible D gene is TRBD1 (6 bases). Per the germline V gene, CDR1 is SNHLY and CDR2 is FYNNEI. V was pared by 4 bases and J by 6 bases, with 13 bases between. There are 15 residues in the CDR3. This CDR3 is CASSGRTVPNSPLHF. The CDR3 nucleotides are TGTGCCAGCAGTGGCCGGACAGTGCCTAATTCACCCCTCCACTTT.

The chain has TRBV3-1 (or the pseudogene TRBV3-2) and TRBJ1-6, with D uncertain. The CDR3 sequence is 18 residues long. Germline V gene sequence: CDR1 LGHDT, CDR2 YNNKEL (reference sequence). V gave up 0 bases and J gave up 4 bases, with 16 bases separating them. The CDR3 nucleotides are TGTGCCAGCAGCCAAGATCGCGCCGATTTCTTATATAATTCACCCCTCCACTTT. Translation: CASSQDRADFLYNSPLHF.

The V gene is TRBV7-3, the J gene TRBJ2-7; TRBD2 aligns across 7 bases. CDR3 length: 14 amino acids. With 0 bases clipped from V and 5 bases from J, the junction kept 4 bases outside the gene matches. Per the germline V gene, CDR1 is SGHTA and CDR2 is FQGTGA. In DNA form, the CDR3 reads TGTGCCAGCAGCTTAACGGGGACTACTGACGAGCAGTACTTC. This translates into CASSLTGTTDEQYF.

The rearrangement uses TRBV19 and TRBJ1-6; D ambiguous. Germline lookup yields CDR1 LNHDA and CDR2 SQIVND (reference sequence). The CDR3 is 17 amino acids. Trimming removed 2 bases at V and 0 bases at J, with 11 bases between. The DNA of the CDR3 is TGTGCCAGTAGTATACCCGGAGGCAGCTCCTATAATTCACCCCTCCACTTT. As protein: CASSIPGGSSYNSPLHF.

This chain links TRBV19 with TRBJ1-1; D unresolved. The CDR3 contains 17 residues. The V and J ends lost 0 bases and 3 bases respectively, with 17 bases between them. Germline V CDR1 and CDR2: LNHDA, SQIVND (reference sequence). The CDR3 sequence is CASSIDGSGRAHTEAFF. CDR3 bases: TGTGCCAGTAGTATAGATGGGTCGGGGAGGGCTCACACTGAAGCTTTCTTT.

This chain joins TRBV19 and TRBJ2-1; D may be TRBD1 (6 bases). Germline CDR1 reads LNHDA; CDR2 reads SQIVND (reference sequence). The CDR3 is 15 residues long. The V end was cut by 6 bases, the J end by 5 bases, with 17 bases between. In nucleotides, the CDR3 is TGTGCCAGTAGCACCTATTCTGGACAGAACAATGAGCAGTTCTTC. Residues: CASSTYSGQNNEQFF.

This chain links TRBV7-2 with TRBJ2-1; 12 bases match TRBD2. Looked up from germline, CDR1 is SGHTA and CDR2 is FQGNSA. V dropped 5 bases and J dropped 12; count of bases not matched to a gene: 8. The CDR3 extends over 14 amino acids. CDR3 sequence: CASSEGGLAGMQFF. CDR3 nucleotide sequence: TGTGCCAGCAGCGAGGGTGGACTAGCGGGGATGCAGTTCTTC.